These 28 T cell receptor beta chains originate from one sample sequenced in a study of cytomegalovirus exposure and HLA in healthy donors. Primers: 60 Vbeta forward and 13 Jbeta reverse. Some clones are missing from TCRdb's copy, which holds only in-frame ones; the method was immunoSEQ multiplex PCR. In the table there are some 130,000 clones, roughly 9.6% of which are singletons. Specimen: PBMCs. The receptors were gathered from a woman in her thirties or forties in good health and CMV-seropositive.

The rearrangement links TRBV5-1 to TRBJ2-7; perhaps TRBD2 as D (6 bases). Between the trimmed V and J ends, which lost 7 bases and 3 bases, there was a span of 17 bases. Germline lookup yields CDR1 SGHRS and CDR2 YFSETQ. The CDR3 loop spans 14 amino acids. The DNA for the CDR3 is TGCGCCAGCGCCCCCTCCGGGGGTTTCTACGAGCAGTACTTC. Its protein product is CASAPSGGFYEQYF.

This clone showed up just a few times. The CDR3 reads CASSLGQVPYEQYF. The CDR3 DNA sequence: TGTGCCAGCAGTTTGGGACAGGTTCCCTACGAGCAGTACTTC. The gene calls are TRBV28 and TRBJ2-7; the match to TRBD1 covers 8 bases. J lost 2 bases, V lost 3 bases, and 3 bases had no gene match. Per the germline V gene, CDR1 is MDHEN and CDR2 is SYDVKM. The CDR3 spans 14 residues.

The table lists this clone with a count of one. J is TRBJ2-7 and V is TRBV5-1; 13 positions agree with TRBD2. Per germline, CDR1 SGHRS and CDR2 YFSETQ. The CDR3 runs to 16 residues. After removal of 2 bases from V and 3 bases from J, the junction contained 5 bases not matched to a gene. DNA of the CDR3: TGCGCCAGCAGCTTCGGACTAGCGGGGGTTAACTACGAGCAGTACTTC. Encoded protein: CASSFGLAGVNYEQYF.

This clone was seen more than once but under ten times. The CDR3 reads CASIGDSKYSNQPQHF. CDR3 nucleotides: TGTGCCAGTATCGGGGACAGTAAGTATAGCAATCAGCCCCAGCATTTT. This chain uses TRBV19 with TRBJ1-5, with 7 bases lining up with TRBD1. Unmatched junction bases numbered 9, after V lost 7 bases and J lost 0 bases. CDR3 length equals 16 residues. The germline V gene encodes CDR1 LNHDA and CDR2 SQIVND (reference sequence).

This clone was detected a few times. The chain combines TRBV14 with TRBJ2-7; perhaps TRBD1 as D (6 bases). CDR1 and CDR2 from the germline V gene are SGHDN and FVKESK. V lost 4 bases and J lost 5, with 21 bases in between. The CDR3 is 16 amino acids. The CDR3 DNA sequence: TGTGCCAGCAGCCGCGGACCGGGACATCTAGGAGACGAGCAGTACTTC. It is translated as CASSRGPGHLGDEQYF.

The CDR3 spells CASSQGDSTGEKEKLFF. The CDR3 DNA sequence: TGTGCCAGCAGCCAAGGGGACTCGACAGGGGAAAAGGAAAAACTGTTTTTT. The V and J genes are TRBV4-2 and TRBJ1-4; TRBD1 aligns across 8 bases. Looked up from germline, CDR1 is LGHNA and CDR2 is YNFKEQ. V lost 1 base, J lost 8 bases, and 12 bases stayed unmatched. The CDR3 has 17 amino acids.

This clone was observed a handful of times. The same CDR3 can be traced to other DNA sequences in this sample. The V gene is TRBV5-1, the J gene TRBJ2-5; 8 nucleotides align to TRBD1. Germline lookup yields CDR1 SGHRS and CDR2 YFSETQ. The CDR3 length is 14 residues. V lost 4 bases to trimming and J lost 5 bases; unmatched junction nucleotides: 7. DNA for the CDR3: TGCGCCAGCAGCCCCGGGACAGGTGGGGAGACCCAGTACTTC. This sequence encodes CASSPGTGGETQYF.

This clone was counted between two and nine times. CDR3 residues: CASSQGTVIFEKLFF. The CDR3 nucleotides read TGTGCCAGCAGCCAGGGGACAGTAATCTTTGAAAAACTGTTTTTT. The genes are TRBV11-2 and TRBJ1-4; the match to TRBD1 covers 7 bases. The CDR3 totals 15 residues. Trimming took 5 bases from V and 7 from J; bases not matched to a gene: 10. Germline lookup yields CDR1 SGHAT and CDR2 FQNNGV.

This clone was seen more than once but under ten times. This chain uses TRBV5-4 with TRBJ1-1; 7 bases line up with TRBD1. V trimming: 5 bases; J trimming: 0 bases; junction bases outside the gene matches: 4. CDR3 size: 14 residues. From germline, CDR1 is SGHNT and CDR2 YYREEE (reference sequence). In DNA, the CDR3 is TGTGCCAGCAGTTTACAGGGGATGAACACTGAAGCTTTCTTT. Translating it yields CASSLQGMNTEAFF.

This clone showed up just a few times. This rearrangement joins TRBV19 to TRBJ1-2; TRBD1 agrees at 8 bases. The CDR3 has 15 amino acids. The germline V gene has CDR1 LNHDA and CDR2 SQIVND (reference sequence). After removal of 6 bases from V and 8 bases from J, the junction contained 14 bases not matched to a gene. CDR3 nucleotide sequence: TGTGCCAGTAGGCCGAAGGACAGGGAGAGTACCGGCTACACCTTC. This sequence encodes CASRPKDRESTGYTF.

This clone came up a few times. The V and J genes are TRBV14 and TRBJ2-3, with D perhaps TRBD2 (5 bases). Germline V CDR1 and CDR2: SGHDN, FVKESK. V was trimmed by 1 base and J by 1 base, leaving 12 bases between them. CDR3 length equals 16 residues. The CDR3: CASSQVVGLRTDTQYF. The CDR3 DNA sequence: TGTGCCAGCAGCCAAGTGGTCGGACTGCGCACAGATACGCAGTATTTT. Full variable domain (remainder filled in from reference TRBV14 and TRBJ2-3): EAGVTQFPSHSVIEKGQTVTLRCDPISGHDNLYWYRRVMGKEIKFLLHFVKESKQDESGMPNNRFLAERTGGTYSTLKVQPAELEDSGVYFCASSQVVGLRTDTQYFGPGTRLTVL.

The V and J genes are TRBV7-8 and TRBJ2-2, with a weak D call TRBD2 (7 bases). Trimming stripped 5 bases from V and 13 bases from J, with 23 bases between. This CDR3 has 15 residues. Germline CDR1 and CDR2: SGHVS and FQNEAQ. The CDR3 loop reads CASSPREGGHRGLFF. For the CDR3, the DNA is TGTGCCAGCAGCCCCCGTGAGGGGGGGCATCGAGGGCTGTTTTTT.

A few counts support this clone. This chain uses TRBV15 with TRBJ2-3, with D perhaps matching TRBD2 (5 bases). The V gene lost 2 bases and the J gene lost 4 bases, with 19 bases spanning the gap. The CDR3 is made up of 17 amino acids. Germline CDR1 reads LNHNV; CDR2 reads YYDKDF (reference sequence). CDR3 loop: CATSRSDSGSWADTQYF. The DNA for the CDR3 is TGTGCCACCAGCAGATCCGACTCGGGGAGTTGGGCAGATACGCAGTATTTT.

This clone has more than one count but fewer than ten. The V call is TRBV13, the J call TRBJ1-4, with a tentative D call TRBD1 (5 bases). V was shortened by 1 base and J by 8 bases, with 11 bases between the two germline ends. The CDR3 runs to 14 residues. Germline loops: CDR1 PRHDT, CDR2 FYEKMQ (reference sequence). CDR3 sequence (DNA): TGTGCCAGCAGCTTAGCAGGGTTGGAGGAAAAACTGTTTTTT. It specifies CASSLAGLEEKLFF.

For the CDR3, the DNA is TGTGCCAGCAGCCCCGGATTAGGAGGGGCTGGGGACTATGGCTACACCTTC. Amino acid sequence: CASSPGLGGAGDYGYTF. The chain recombines TRBV7-8 with TRBJ1-2; the D gene is possibly TRBD1 (5 bases). This CDR3 contains 17 residues. The V gene's germline CDR1 is SGHVS and CDR2 FQNEAQ. Trimming took 5 bases from V and 3 from J, leaving 22 bases between them. The full variable domain, its missing parts supplied by reference TRBV7-8 and TRBJ1-2, is GAGVSQSPRYKVAKRGQDVALRCDPISGHVSLFWYQQALGQGPEFLTYFQNEAQLDKSGLPSDRFFAERPEGSVSTLKIQRTQQEDSAVYLCASSPGLGGAGDYGYTFGSGTRLTVV.

The table lists this clone with a few counts. The chain carries TRBV4-1 and TRBJ1-1, with D perhaps matching TRBD1 (6 bases). V lost 3 bases and J 4 bases, leaving 18 bases between the germline ends. Germline loops: CDR1 MGHRA, CDR2 YSYEKL. This CDR3 has 16 amino acids. The CDR3 DNA sequence: TGCGCCAGCAGCCAGGGTCTACAGGGAGTTGGCACTGAAGCTTTCTTT. Amino acids: CASSQGLQGVGTEAFF.

This clone showed up just a few times. This chain joins TRBV9 and TRBJ2-2, with 8 bases identical to TRBD1. Germline assignment: CDR1 SGDLS and CDR2 YYNGEE. Trimming took 3 bases from V and 5 from J; bases not matched to a gene: 9. CDR3 length: 16 amino acids. The CDR3 spells CASSGFGTGLTGELFF. For the CDR3, the DNA is TGTGCCAGCAGCGGATTCGGGACAGGTCTAACCGGGGAGCTGTTTTTT.

This clone occurred a few times. The chain carries TRBV5-1 and TRBJ2-2, with D tentatively TRBD1 (6 bases). This CDR3 is built from 15 residues. The V gene lost 5 bases and the J gene lost 5 bases, with 16 bases spanning the gap. CDR1 is SGHRS, CDR2 YFSETQ, per germline. The CDR3 is CASRTWTERTGELFF. In DNA form, the CDR3 reads TGCGCCAGCAGAACTTGGACAGAGCGAACCGGGGAGCTGTTTTTT.

This clone was seen only a few times. The J gene is TRBJ2-5, the V gene TRBV6-1; 10 bases agree with TRBD1. The CDR3 is 15 amino acids. V lost 8 bases and J lost 5; bases outside the gene matches: 11. Germline V gene lookup returns CDR1 MNHNS and CDR2 SASEGT. CDR3 sequence (DNA): TGTGCCAGCGGACCGCCGGGACAGGGGTGGGAGACCCAGTACTTC. It encodes CASGPPGQGWETQYF.

A few counts support this clone. The gene calls are TRBV10-3 and TRBJ2-1; TRBD1 is a possible D gene (6 bases). This CDR3 spans 14 amino acids. Trimming removed 1 base at V and 8 bases at J, with 12 bases between. Germline CDR1 reads ENHRY; CDR2 reads SYGVKD. This CDR3 reads CAISELQAGDEQFF. For the CDR3, the DNA is TGTGCCATCAGTGAGTTACAAGCAGGGGATGAGCAGTTCTTC.

A few counts support this clone. The genes are TRBV19 and TRBJ2-5; 9 bases fit TRBD2. This CDR3 spans 18 amino acids. The trim removed 2 bases at V and 1 base at J, leaving 11 bases unmatched. CDR1 is LNHDA, CDR2 SQIVND, per germline (reference sequence). CDR3 nucleotides: TGTGCCAGTAGTATATGGGCTAGCGGGGTTGGCCCCCAAGAGACCCAGTACTTC. Translated: CASSIWASGVGPQETQYF. Supplemented by reference TRBV19 and TRBJ2-5, the full variable domain reads DGGITQSPKYLFRKEGQNVTLSCEQNLNHDAMYWYRQDPGQGLRLIYYSQIVNDFQKGDIAEGYSVSREKKESFPLTVTSAQKNPTAFYLCASSIWASGVGPQETQYFGPGTRLLVL.

The chain uses TRBV4-3 and TRBJ1-2; maybe TRBD1 (5 bases). CDR1 is LGHNA, CDR2 YSLEER, per germline. Trimming removed 0 bases at V and 0 bases at J, with 17 bases between. The CDR3 loop spans 18 amino acids. The DNA of the CDR3 is TGCGCCAGCAGCCAAGATTTTCCCCCTGGGGGGGCTAACTATGGCTACACCTTC. Protein sequence: CASSQDFPPGGANYGYTF.

This clone came up a few times. The rearrangement joins TRBV5-1 to TRBJ2-2, with TRBD1 matching 9 bases. V trimming: 0 bases; J trimming: 5 bases; junction bases outside the gene matches: 2. Germline V gene data show CDR1 as SGHRS and CDR2 as YFSETQ. CDR3 size: 15 residues. The CDR3 DNA sequence: TGCGCCAGCAGCTTGGTAGGACAGGGGACCGGGGAGCTGTTTTTT. Amino acid sequence: CASSLVGQGTGELFF.

In its sample, this clone was seen a few times. This sequence joins TRBV5-6 and TRBJ2-5; D is uncertain. CDR1 and CDR2 from the germline V gene are SGHDT and YYEEEE. V gave up 0 bases and J gave up 1 base, with 7 bases separating them. The length of the CDR3 is 14 residues. CDR3 region: CASSLGAPQETQYF. The CDR3 DNA is TGTGCCAGCAGCTTGGGGGCCCCCCAAGAGACCCAGTACTTC. Supplemented by reference TRBV5-6 and TRBJ2-5, the full variable domain reads DAGVTQSPTHLIKTRGQQVTLRCSPKSGHDTVSWYQQALGQGPQFIFQYYEEEERQRGNFPDRFSGHQFPNYSSELNVNALLLGDSALYLCASSLGAPQETQYFGPGTRLLVL.

The V gene is TRBV11-3, the J gene TRBJ1-1; 8 nucleotides align to TRBD1. With V trimmed by 2 bases and J by 6 bases, 11 bases remained unmatched. Germline CDR1 SGHNT, CDR2 YENEEA. This CDR3 spans 16 amino acids. The DNA of the CDR3 is TGTGCCAGCAGCTTATCTCAGGGGGCGTTTTTGCCTGAAGCTTTCTTT. It codes for CASSLSQGAFLPEAFF. The whole variable domain, remainder taken from reference TRBV11-3 and TRBJ1-1, is EAGVVQSPRYKIIEKKQPVAFWCNPISGHNTLYWYLQNLGQGPELLIRYENEEAVDDSQLPKDRFSAERLKGVDSTLKIQPAELGDSAVYLCASSLSQGAFLPEAFFGQGTRLTVV.

This chain's CDR3 is CASSSSLVTDTQYF. The CDR3 bases are TGTGCCAGTAGTTCCTCACTAGTAACAGATACGCAGTATTTT. The genes are TRBV19 and TRBJ2-3; TRBD2 might be the D (5 bases). The CDR3 consists of 14 residues. Looked up from germline, CDR1 is LNHDA and CDR2 is SQIVND (reference sequence). The V and J ends lost 5 bases and 3 bases respectively, with 12 bases between them.

The chain carries TRBV5-1 and TRBJ1-4, with TRBD1 matching over 11 bases. The CDR3 runs 16 residues. After removal of 4 bases from V and 4 bases from J, the junction contained 6 bases not matched to a gene. CDR1 is SGHRS, CDR2 YFSETQ, per germline. The CDR3 region is CASSLGQGAGNEKLFF. CDR3 DNA sequence: TGCGCCAGCAGCCTCGGACAGGGGGCTGGTAATGAAAAACTGTTTTTT.

This clone was counted between two and nine times. The gene calls are TRBV27 and TRBJ1-2, with D unresolved. Germline CDR1 MNHEY, CDR2 SMNVEV (reference sequence). This CDR3 region has 15 residues. V was cut by 5 bases and J by 2 bases, with 15 bases left in between. This CDR3 reads CASSPYSSSNYGYTF. CDR3 nucleotides: TGTGCCAGCAGTCCGTACAGTTCCTCAAACTATGGCTACACCTTC.